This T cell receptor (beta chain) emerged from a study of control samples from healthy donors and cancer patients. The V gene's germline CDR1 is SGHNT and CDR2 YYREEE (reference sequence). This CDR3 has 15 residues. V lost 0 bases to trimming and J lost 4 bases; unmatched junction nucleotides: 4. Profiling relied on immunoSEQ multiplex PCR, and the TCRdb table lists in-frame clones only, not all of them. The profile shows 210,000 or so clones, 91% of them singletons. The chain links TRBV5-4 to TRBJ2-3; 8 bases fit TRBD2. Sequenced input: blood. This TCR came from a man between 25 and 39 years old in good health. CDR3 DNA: TGTGCCAGCAGCTTGGGCGGGGGGCTCCCAGATACGCAGTATTTT. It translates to CASSLGGGLPDTQYF. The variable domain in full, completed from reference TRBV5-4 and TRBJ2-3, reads ETGVTQSPTHLIKTRGQQVTLRCSSQSGHNTVSWYQQALGQGPQFIFQYYREEENGRGNFPPRFSGLQFPNYSSELNVNALELDDSALYLCASSLGGGLPDTQYFGPGTRLTVL.